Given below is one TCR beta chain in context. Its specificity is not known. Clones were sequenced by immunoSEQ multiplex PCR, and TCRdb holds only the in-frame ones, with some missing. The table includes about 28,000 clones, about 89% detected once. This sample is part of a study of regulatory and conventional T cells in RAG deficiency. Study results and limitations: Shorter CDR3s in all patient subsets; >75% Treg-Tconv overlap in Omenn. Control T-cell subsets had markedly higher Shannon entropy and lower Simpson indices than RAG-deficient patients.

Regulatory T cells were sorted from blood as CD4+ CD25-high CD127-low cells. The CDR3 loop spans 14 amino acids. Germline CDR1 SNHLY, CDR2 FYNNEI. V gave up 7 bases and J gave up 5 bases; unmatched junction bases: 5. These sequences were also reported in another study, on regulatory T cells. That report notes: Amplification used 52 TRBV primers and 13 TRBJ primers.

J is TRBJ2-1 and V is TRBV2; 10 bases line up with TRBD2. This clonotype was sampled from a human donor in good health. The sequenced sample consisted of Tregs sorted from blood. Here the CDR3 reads CASTFSGGNNEQFF. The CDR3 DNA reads TGTGCCAGCACCTTTAGCGGGGGGAACAATGAGCAGTTCTTC.